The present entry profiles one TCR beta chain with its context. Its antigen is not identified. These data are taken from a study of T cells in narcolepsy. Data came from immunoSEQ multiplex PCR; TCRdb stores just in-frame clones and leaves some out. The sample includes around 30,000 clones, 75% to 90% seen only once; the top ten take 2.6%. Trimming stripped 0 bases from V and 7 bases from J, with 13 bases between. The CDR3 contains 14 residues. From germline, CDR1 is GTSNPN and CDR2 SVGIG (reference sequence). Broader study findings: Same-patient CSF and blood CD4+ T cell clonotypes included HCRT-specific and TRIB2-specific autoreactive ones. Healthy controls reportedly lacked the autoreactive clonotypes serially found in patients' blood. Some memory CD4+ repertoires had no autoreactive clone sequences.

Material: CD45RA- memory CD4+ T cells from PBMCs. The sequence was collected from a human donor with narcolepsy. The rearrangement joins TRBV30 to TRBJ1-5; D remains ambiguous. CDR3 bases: TGTGCCTGGAGTGTAGGACCGTCGGGGCAGCCCCAGCATTTT. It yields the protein CAWSVGPSGQPQHF.